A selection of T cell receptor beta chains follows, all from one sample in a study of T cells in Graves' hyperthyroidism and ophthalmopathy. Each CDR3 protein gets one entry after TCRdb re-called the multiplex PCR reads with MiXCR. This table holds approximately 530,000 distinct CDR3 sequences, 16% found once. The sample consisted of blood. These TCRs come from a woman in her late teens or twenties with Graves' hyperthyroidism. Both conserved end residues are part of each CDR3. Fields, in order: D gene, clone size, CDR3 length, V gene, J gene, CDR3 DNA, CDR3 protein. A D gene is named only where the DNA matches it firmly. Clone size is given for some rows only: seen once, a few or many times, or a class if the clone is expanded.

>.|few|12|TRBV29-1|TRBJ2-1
TGCAGCGTTGGGAGACCAGGCCTTGAGCAGTTCTTC
CSVGRPGLEQFF
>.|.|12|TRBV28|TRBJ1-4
TGTGCCAGCAGTTCCCCCGGGGAAAAACTGTTTTTT
CASSSPGEKLFF
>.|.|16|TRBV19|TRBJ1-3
TGTGCCAGTAGTATGAATGGACACGGTCGCGTTAACACCATATATTTT
CASSMNGHGRVNTIYF
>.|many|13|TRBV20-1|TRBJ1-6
TGCAGTGCTAGTCGACAGAGGGAGTCACCCCTCCACTTT
CSASRQRESPLHF
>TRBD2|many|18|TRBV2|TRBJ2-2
TGTGCCAGCAGGGCCGGGACTAGCGGGAGAAGGGGCACCGGGGAGCTGTTTTTT
CASRAGTSGRRGTGELFF
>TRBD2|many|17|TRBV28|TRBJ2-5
TGTGCCAGCAGCCGTCTGGGACTAGCGGGAGTGTTCGAGACCCAGTACTTC
CASSRLGLAGVFETQYF
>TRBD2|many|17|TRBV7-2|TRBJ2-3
TGTGCCAGCAGCTTCCGGACTAGCGCAGCGAGACCAGATACGCAGTATTTT
CASSFRTSAARPDTQYF
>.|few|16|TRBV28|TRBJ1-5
TGTGCCAGCAGTTTAAATATTGGGGGGGTCCATCAGCCCCAGCATTTT
CASSLNIGGVHQPQHF
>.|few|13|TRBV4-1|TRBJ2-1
TGCGCCAGCAGCCAAGATTCGGTATTTCATCAGTTCTTC
CASSQDSVFHQFF
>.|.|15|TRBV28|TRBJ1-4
TGTGCCAGCACCCCTCTTGGGACGGCTAATGAAAAACTGTTTTTT
CASTPLGTANEKLFF
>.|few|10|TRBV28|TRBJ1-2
TGTGCCACCCGACTCGAAGGCTACACCTTC
CATRLEGYTF
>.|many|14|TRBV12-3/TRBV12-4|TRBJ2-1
TGTGCCAGCAGTCGCACAGGGGCGGGAAATGAGCAGTTCTTC
CASSRTGAGNEQFF
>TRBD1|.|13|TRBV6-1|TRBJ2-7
TGTGCCAGCAGAAAGGGACAGGGGTGGGGGCAGTACTTC
CASRKGQGWGQYF
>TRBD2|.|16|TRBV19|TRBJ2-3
TGTGCCAGTAGTATAGTTCCTAGCGGGCGGAAAGATACGCAGTATTTT
CASSIVPSGRKDTQYF
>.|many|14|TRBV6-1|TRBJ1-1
TGTGCCAGCAGTGAATACGGAGGGAACACTGAAGCTTTCTTT
CASSEYGGNTEAFF
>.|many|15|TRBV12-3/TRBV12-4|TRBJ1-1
TGTGCCAGCAGCTCGCAGTTGAGCGATGGGACTGAAGCTTTCTTT
CASSSQLSDGTEAFF
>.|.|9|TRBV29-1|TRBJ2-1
TGCAGCGTTGATTATGAGCAGTTCTTC
CSVDYEQFF
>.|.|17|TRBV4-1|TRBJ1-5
TGCGCCAGCAGCCAAGAAAATGGGACACCTAGAGAAGGGCCCCAGCATTTT
CASSQENGTPREGPQHF
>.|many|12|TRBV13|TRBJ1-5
TGTGCCAGCAGCGAGAACCGGGGGCCCCAGCATTTT
CASSENRGPQHF
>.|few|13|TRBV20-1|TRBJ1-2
TGCAGTGCTAGTATGCAGGGTGACTATGGCTACACCTTC
CSASMQGDYGYTF
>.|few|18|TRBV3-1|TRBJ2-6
TGTGCCAGCAGCCAAAGGGGGGGTCTCGGCTCTGGGGCCAACGTCCTGACTTTC
CASSQRGGLGSGANVLTF
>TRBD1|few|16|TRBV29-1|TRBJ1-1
TGCAGCGTTGAAGGGAGGGGGCGCGGTTTTTACACTGAAGCTTTCTTT
CSVEGRGRGFYTEAFF
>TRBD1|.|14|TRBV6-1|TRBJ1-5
TGTGCCAGCACCGTAGGACAGGCAAATCAGCCCCAGCATTTT
CASTVGQANQPQHF
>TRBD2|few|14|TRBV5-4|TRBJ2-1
TGTGCCAGCACAGTAGCGGGAGGCAACAATGAGCAGTTCTTC
CASTVAGGNNEQFF
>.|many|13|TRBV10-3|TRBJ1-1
TGTGCCATCCTAAGGACCAGGGACACTGAAGCTTTCTTT
CAILRTRDTEAFF
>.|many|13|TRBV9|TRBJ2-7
TGTGCCAGCAGCGTAGCGCCGGACCACGAGCAGTACTTC
CASSVAPDHEQYF